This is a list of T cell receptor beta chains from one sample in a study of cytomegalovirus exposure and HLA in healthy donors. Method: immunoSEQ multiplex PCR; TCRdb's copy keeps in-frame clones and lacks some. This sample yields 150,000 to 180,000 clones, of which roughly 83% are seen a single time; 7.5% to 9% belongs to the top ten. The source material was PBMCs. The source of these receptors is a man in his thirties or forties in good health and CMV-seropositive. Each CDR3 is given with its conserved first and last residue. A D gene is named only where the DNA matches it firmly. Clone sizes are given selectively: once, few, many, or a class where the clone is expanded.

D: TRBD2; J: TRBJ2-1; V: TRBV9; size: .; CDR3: CASSGDYYEQFF; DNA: TGTGCCAGCAGCGGGGACTACTATGAGCAGTTCTTC
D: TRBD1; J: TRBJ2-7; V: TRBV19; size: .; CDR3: CASSSMTGSSYEQYF; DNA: TGTGCCAGTAGTTCCATGACAGGGAGCTCCTACGAGCAGTACTTC
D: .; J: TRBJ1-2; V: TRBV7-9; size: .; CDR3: CASSLPLQGDYGYTF; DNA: TGTGCCAGCAGCTTACCGTTGCAGGGCGACTATGGCTACACCTTC
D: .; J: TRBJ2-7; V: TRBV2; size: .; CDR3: CASIRDSGYEQYF; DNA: TGTGCCAGCATTCGGGACTCGGGCTACGAGCAGTACTTC
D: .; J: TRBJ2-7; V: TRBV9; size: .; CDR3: CASSVGRDTSSYEQYF; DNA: TGTGCCAGCAGCGTAGGTAGGGACACGAGCTCCTACGAGCAGTACTTC
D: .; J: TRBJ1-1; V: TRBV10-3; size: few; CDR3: CAISDRSNTEAFF; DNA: TGTGCCATCAGTGACAGGTCGAACACTGAAGCTTTCTTT
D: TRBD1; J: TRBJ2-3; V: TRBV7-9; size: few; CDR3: CASSPRGPDTQYF; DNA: TGTGCCAGCAGCCCCAGGGGGCCAGATACGCAGTATTTT
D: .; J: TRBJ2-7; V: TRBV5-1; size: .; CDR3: CASSSGGRGLYEQYF; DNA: TGCGCCAGCAGCTCCGGGGGTCGCGGTCTTTACGAGCAGTACTTC
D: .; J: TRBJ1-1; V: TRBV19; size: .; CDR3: CASSIVKTVNTRAFF; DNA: TGTGCCAGTAGTATTGTAAAAACAGTGAACACTCGGGCTTTCTTT
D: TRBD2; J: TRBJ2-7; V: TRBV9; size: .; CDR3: CASSVSAGDNEQYF; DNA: TGTGCCAGCAGCGTCTCAGCGGGAGACAACGAGCAGTACTTC
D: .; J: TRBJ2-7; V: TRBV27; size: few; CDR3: CASSASRTSYEQYF; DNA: TGTGCCAGCAGTGCTAGCAGGACCTCCTACGAGCAGTACTTC
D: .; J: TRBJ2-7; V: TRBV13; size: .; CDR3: CASSQERSASYEQYF; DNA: TGTGCCAGCAGCCAAGAACGATCGGCTAGCTACGAGCAGTACTTC
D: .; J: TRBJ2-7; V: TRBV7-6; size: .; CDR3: CASSQEGIDEQYF; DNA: TGTGCCAGCAGCCAGGAGGGAATCGACGAGCAGTACTTC
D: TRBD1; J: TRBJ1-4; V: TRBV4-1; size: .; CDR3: CASSPPPQGKNEKLFF; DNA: TGCGCCAGCAGCCCTCCCCCACAGGGGAAGAATGAAAAACTGTTTTTT
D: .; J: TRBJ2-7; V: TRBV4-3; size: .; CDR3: CASSQVQGDEQYF; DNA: TGCGCCAGCAGCCAAGTACAAGGGGACGAGCAGTACTTC
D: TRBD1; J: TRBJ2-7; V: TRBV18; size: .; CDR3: CASSPPLGQGGGSHVYEQYF; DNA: TGTGCCAGCTCACCACCCCTGGGACAGGGGGGCGGTTCTCACGTCTACGAGCAGTACTTC
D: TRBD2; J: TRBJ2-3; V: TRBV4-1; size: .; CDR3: CASSQESSGGRTDTQYF; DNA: TGCGCCAGCAGCCAAGAGTCTAGCGGGGGTCGCACAGATACGCAGTATTTT
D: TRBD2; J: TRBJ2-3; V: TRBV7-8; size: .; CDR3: CASSLIGTSGDTQYF; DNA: TGTGCCAGCAGCTTAATTGGGACTAGCGGAGATACGCAGTATTTT
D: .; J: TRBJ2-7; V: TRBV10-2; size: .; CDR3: CASSGFAEQYF; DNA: TGCGCCAGCAGTGGTTTTGCCGAGCAGTACTTC
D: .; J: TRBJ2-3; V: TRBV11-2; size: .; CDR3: CASTLRLGEITDTQYF; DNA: TGTGCCAGCACCCTCCGGCTGGGCGAAATAACAGATACGCAGTATTTT
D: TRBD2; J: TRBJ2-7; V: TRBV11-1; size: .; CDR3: CASSLASGSPPYEQYF; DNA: TGTGCCAGCAGCTTGGCTAGCGGGAGCCCCCCTTACGAGCAGTACTTC
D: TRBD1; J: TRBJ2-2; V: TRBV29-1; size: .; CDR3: CSVVGQGARTGELFF; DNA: TGCAGCGTTGTAGGCCAGGGGGCGCGAACCGGGGAGCTGTTTTTT
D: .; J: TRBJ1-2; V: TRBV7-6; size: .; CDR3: CASSPDQGRINYGYTF; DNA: TGTGCCAGCAGCCCCGATCAGGGGCGGATTAACTATGGCTACACCTTC
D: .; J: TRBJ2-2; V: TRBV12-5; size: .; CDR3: CASGLAVSYTGELFF; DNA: TGTGCTAGTGGTTTGGCGGTTTCTTACACCGGGGAGCTGTTTTTT
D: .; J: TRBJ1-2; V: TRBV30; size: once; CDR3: CAWRATGNYGYTF; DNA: TGTGCCTGGAGAGCCACAGGGAACTATGGCTACACCTTC
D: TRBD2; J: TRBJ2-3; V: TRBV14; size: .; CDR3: CASSQGLAVDTQYF; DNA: TGTGCCAGCAGCCAAGGCCTAGCGGTAGATACGCAGTATTTT
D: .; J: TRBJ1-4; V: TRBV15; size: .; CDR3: CATSTIPGATNEKLFF; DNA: TGTGCCACCAGCACCATCCCGGGTGCAACTAATGAAAAACTGTTTTTT
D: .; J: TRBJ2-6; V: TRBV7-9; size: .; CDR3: CASNPPGSGANVLTF; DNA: TGTGCCAGCAACCCCCCGGGGTCTGGGGCCAACGTCCTGACTTTC
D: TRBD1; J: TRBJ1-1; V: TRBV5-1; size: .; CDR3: CASSDGTGNTEAFF; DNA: TGCGCCAGCAGCGACGGGACAGGGAACACTGAAGCTTTCTTT
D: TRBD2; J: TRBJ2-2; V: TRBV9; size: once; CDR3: CASSVDGLAGTGELFF; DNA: TGTGCCAGCAGCGTCGACGGACTAGCGGGCACCGGGGAGCTGTTTTTT
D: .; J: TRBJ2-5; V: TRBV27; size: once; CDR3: CASRPFSDQETQYF; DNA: TGTGCCAGCCGCCCGTTCAGCGATCAAGAGACCCAGTACTTC
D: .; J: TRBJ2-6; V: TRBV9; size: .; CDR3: CASRQGSGANVLTF; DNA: TGTGCCAGCAGACAGGGTTCTGGGGCCAACGTCCTGACTTTC
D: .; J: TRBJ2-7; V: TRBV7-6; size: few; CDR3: CASSPGTLDEQYF; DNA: TGTGCCAGCAGCCCCGGGACTTTAGACGAGCAGTACTTC
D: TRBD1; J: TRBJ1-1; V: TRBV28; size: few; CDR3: CASIKTGGRTEAFF; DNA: TGTGCCAGCATTAAGACAGGGGGCCGGACTGAAGCTTTCTTT
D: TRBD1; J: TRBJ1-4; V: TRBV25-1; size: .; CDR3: CASSEGTGDEKLFF; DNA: TGTGCCAGCAGTGAGGGGACAGGGGACGAAAAACTGTTTTTT
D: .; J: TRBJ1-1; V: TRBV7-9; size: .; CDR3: CSSRFRDTEAFF; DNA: TGTTCCAGCAGATTCCGGGACACTGAAGCTTTCTTT
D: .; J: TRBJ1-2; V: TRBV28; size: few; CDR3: CASSSGPPQGNYGYTF; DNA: TGTGCCAGCAGTTCCGGCCCCCCCCAGGGTAACTATGGCTACACCTTC
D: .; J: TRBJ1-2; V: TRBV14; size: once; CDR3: CASSQSIGYGYTF; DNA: TGTGCCAGCAGCCAGAGCATTGGCTATGGCTACACCTTC
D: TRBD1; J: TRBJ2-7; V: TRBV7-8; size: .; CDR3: CASSLGQTWEQYF; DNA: TGTGCCAGCAGCTTGGGACAGACTTGGGAGCAGTACTTC
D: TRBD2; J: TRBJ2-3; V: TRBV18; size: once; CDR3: CASSPGTSGGAGTDTQYF; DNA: TGTGCCAGCTCACCAGGGACTAGCGGGGGGGCCGGGACAGATACGCAGTATTTT
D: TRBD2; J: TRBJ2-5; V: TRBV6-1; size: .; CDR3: CASSEASGGVETQYF; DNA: TGTGCCAGCAGTGAAGCTAGCGGGGGGGTAGAGACCCAGTACTTC
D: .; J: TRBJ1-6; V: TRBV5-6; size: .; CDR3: CASSPLSWSSINSPLHF; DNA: TGTGCCAGCAGTCCCCTCAGTTGGAGTTCTATTAATTCACCCCTCCACTTT
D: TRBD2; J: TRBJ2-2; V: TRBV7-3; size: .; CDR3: CASSLSTSGGMAGELFF; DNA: TGTGCCAGCAGCTTATCGACTAGCGGGGGGATGGCCGGGGAGCTGTTTTTT
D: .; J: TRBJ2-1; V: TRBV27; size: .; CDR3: CASSPGTYNEQFF; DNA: TGTGCCAGCAGTCCAGGAACCTACAATGAGCAGTTCTTC
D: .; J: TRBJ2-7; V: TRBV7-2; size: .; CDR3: CASSVGLHEQYF; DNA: TGTGCCAGCAGCGTGGGACTCCACGAGCAGTACTTC
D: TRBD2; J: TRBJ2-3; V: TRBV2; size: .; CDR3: CASRRTSRRDTQYF; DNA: TGTGCCAGCAGACGGACTAGCAGAAGGGATACGCAGTATTTT
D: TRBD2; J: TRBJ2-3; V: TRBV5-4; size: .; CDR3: CASSRANSGGTDTQYF; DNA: TGTGCCAGCAGCCGAGCAAATAGCGGGGGCACAGATACGCAGTATTTT
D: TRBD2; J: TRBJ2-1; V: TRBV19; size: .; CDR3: CASSLLAGGSYNEQFF; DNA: TGTGCCAGTAGTCTCCTAGCGGGAGGGTCATACAATGAGCAGTTCTTC
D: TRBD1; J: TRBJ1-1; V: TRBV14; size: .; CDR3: CASSQFQGVMGNTEAFF; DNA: TGTGCCAGCAGCCAGTTCCAGGGGGTAATGGGGAACACTGAAGCTTTCTTT
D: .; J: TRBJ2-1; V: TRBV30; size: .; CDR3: CAWSMGRGHNEQFF; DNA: TGTGCCTGGAGTATGGGCAGGGGCCACAATGAGCAGTTCTTC
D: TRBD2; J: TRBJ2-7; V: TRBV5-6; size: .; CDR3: CASTFAGGVRGYEQYF; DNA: TGTGCCAGCACCTTCGCGGGGGGTGTGAGAGGCTACGAGCAGTACTTC
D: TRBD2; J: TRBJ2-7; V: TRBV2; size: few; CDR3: CASIQIGASGAYEQYF; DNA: TGTGCCAGCATCCAAATAGGGGCTAGCGGTGCCTACGAGCAGTACTTC
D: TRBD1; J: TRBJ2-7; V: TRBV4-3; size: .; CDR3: CASSQGDGRQGHYEQYF; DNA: TGCGCCAGCAGCCAAGGGGACGGAAGACAGGGGCACTACGAGCAGTACTTC
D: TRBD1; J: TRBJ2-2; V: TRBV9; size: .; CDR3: CASSFGQGAVTGELFF; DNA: TGTGCCAGCAGCTTCGGACAGGGGGCGGTCACCGGGGAGCTGTTTTTT